The entry that follows covers one TCR beta chain sequence. This clonotype was detected ten times or more. It has no known antigen specificity. Base qualities are not provided; no much larger clone lies one nucleotide away. TCR beta CDR3 regions were amplified from RNA transcripts. The TCR CDR3 was subjected to a first round of RT-PCR using the HTBI primer set and the Qiagen OneStep RT-PCR kit. A second multiplex PCR round built the libraries, followed by size selection and purification. Sequencing of the libraries was done on an Illumina HiSeq2000 using paired-end 100 bp reads. As for the original processing: SOAPnuke was used to process the raw data, removing reads that contained adapters or uncalled bases, had a mean Phred below 15, or lacked an exact match to the constant primer or identifier. COPE v1.2.5 was used to merge the high-quality paired reads, and each unique nucleotide sequence was defined as a clonotype. MiTCR v1.1 was used to align the clonotypes against IMGT TRBV, TRBD and TRBJ reference segments. Only V-J combinations with frequency above 0.0001, covering 99.2% of repertoires, were analysed. The TCS score was defined as the ratio of F50 (clonal expansion) to E x V (chaos), calculated using BLOSUM62-based TCRdist between CDR3 peptides within each V-J. Welch's t-statistics and random forest reduced several hundred V-J features to 13, which were used in a naive Bayes classifier (R e1071). The public reads were quality trimmed at Q25 with fastp and then assembled into clones with MiXCR by TCRdb, keeping productive beta chains. Merged by CDR3 protein, the rows form single entries marked with the most common genes and DNA. The V and J calls reflect TCRdb's pipeline rather than the authors' work. In this sample the table shows a few hundred thousand distinct CDR3 sequences, approximately 14% of which occur a single time. Together, the top ten hold approximately 7% of the sample.

This entry comes from a study of T cells in Graves' hyperthyroidism and ophthalmopathy (dated by TCRdb to the late 2010s). In terms of the full investigation: Peripheral blood was sampled at the time of initial diagnosis, prior to any treatment. Whether ophthalmopathy could be predicted prospectively was tested in an independent validation cohort made up of under 20 hyperthyroidism patients plus 17 patients who later progressed to ophthalmopathy. TCR Vbeta CDR3 sequencing of 120 to 150 peripheral blood samples (43 ophthalmopathy, about 80 hyperthyroidism and 17 progressor patients) is reported in the paper. Thyroid tissue and blood T-cell repertoires from about six Graves' hyperthyroidism patients were also compared in the study. Once sampling was done, hyperthyroidism patients were given methimazole at a starting dose of 30 mg daily, whereas ophthalmopathy patients were given high-dose intravenous methylprednisolone. To identify TCR V-J signatures that set the groups apart, the researchers used a discovery cohort of more than 95 patients, made up of some 41 with Graves' ophthalmopathy and some 56 with stable Graves' hyperthyroidism. The approximately 100 discovery patients were randomly divided into training and test sets at a 7:3 ratio.

V has 9 bases trimmed and J has 2 bases trimmed; junction bases matching no gene number 8. Inclusive of the bounding cysteine and phenylalanine, the CDR3 is 14 residues long. Only the CDR3 DNA is retained, 42 bases long and in frame from the first base. Based on the germline V gene, the CDR1 and CDR2 sequences are MNHEY and SVGEGT. General conclusions and limits of the study: Blood samples also contained most of the expanded thyroid clonotypes (frequency above 0.001), which suggests that blood repertoires may reflect thyroid immune responses. A 13 V-J signature model separated ophthalmopathy from stable hyperthyroidism, with around 90% sensitivity and about 81% specificity in cross-validation and 80%/75% in testing. No statistical method was used to set the sample size in advance, and investigators knew the group allocation. In validation, progression to ophthalmopathy was predicted by the model with 70.59% sensitivity and roughly 72% specificity, a median of approximately 6.5 months before onset.

A patient counted as having stable Graves' hyperthyroidism if no progression to ophthalmopathy occurred over 18 months of follow-up. The hyperthyroidism patients were between 18 and 65 years old and newly diagnosed, with a disease duration of less than 2 months. Patients with uncontrolled infections, other autoimmune diseases, pregnancy or lactation were excluded. Diagnoses relied on clinical symptoms, serum thyroxine and TRAb, thyroid ultrasound and orbital computed tomography. Ficoll-Paque density gradient centrifugation was used to isolate PBMCs from about 10 ml of fresh peripheral blood. Total RNA was extracted using Trizol reagent, and RNA quality was assessed on an Agilent 2100 Bioanalyzer.

This TCR was recovered from a woman younger than 45 with Graves' hyperthyroidism. This chain is built from TRBV6-2 or TRBV6-3 and TRBJ2-7, with TRBD1 identical over 9 junction bases. The sequenced sample was blood. The CDR3: CASLDRDRAYEQYF. The sequenced DNA: TGTGCCAGTCTAGACCGGGACAGGGCCTACGAGCAGTACTTC.